Listed below are T cell receptor beta chains from one sample, sequenced in a study of T cells expressing NK-cell markers. Reprocessing the 5' RACE reads, TCRdb reports a single entry for every CDR3 protein and omits DNA. This sample carries about 460,000 distinct CDR3 sequences, with more than 1.4% going to the ten biggest clones. Sample: blood T cells: a sorted CD56 or NKG2C T cell subset, CD4+ or CD8+ T cells, or bulk PBMC T cells (not recorded which). The receptor set was obtained from a woman aged 45-65 years in good health. Both conserved end residues are part of each CDR3.

j_gene	v_gene	CDR3aa
TRBJ1-4	TRBV12-3/TRBV12-4	CASSFAGSAEKLFF
TRBJ1-1	TRBV12-3/TRBV12-4	CASGRGGTEAFF
TRBJ1-5	TRBV25-1	CAPGHNSNQPQHF
TRBJ2-7	TRBV5-4	CASSPSVSRYEQYF
TRBJ2-5	TRBV10-3	CAILTSGAQETQYF
TRBJ2-4	TRBV12-3/TRBV12-4	CANPSPFKGNIQYF
TRBJ2-1	TRBV7-8	CASSLRELRNEQFF
TRBJ2-4	TRBV3-1	CASSHARFDSAKNIQYF
TRBJ2-5	TRBV20-1	CSARGPTAQYF
TRBJ2-1	TRBV29-1	CSVPGPGMNEQFF
TRBJ2-1	TRBV4-1	CASSLQWAGESYNEQFF
TRBJ2-2	TRBV9	CASSVGRAVGGGELFF
TRBJ2-5	TRBV29-1	CSVEYRETQYF
TRBJ2-1	TRBV5-1	CASSLGQGSYNEQFF